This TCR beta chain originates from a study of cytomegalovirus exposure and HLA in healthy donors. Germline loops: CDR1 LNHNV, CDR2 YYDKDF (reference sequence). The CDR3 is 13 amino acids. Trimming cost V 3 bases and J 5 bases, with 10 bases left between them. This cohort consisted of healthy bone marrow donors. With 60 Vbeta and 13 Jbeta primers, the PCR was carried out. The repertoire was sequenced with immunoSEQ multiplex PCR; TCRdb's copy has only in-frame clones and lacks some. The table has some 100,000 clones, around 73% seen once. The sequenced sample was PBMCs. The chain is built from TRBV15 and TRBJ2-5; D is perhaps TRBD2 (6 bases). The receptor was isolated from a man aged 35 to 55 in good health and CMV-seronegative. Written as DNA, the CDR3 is TGTGCCACCAGCAGCTGGGGAGGTGAGACCCAGTACTTC. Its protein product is CATSSWGGETQYF.